One and the same sample provided the 15 T cell receptor beta chains below, sequenced in a study of T cells expressing NK-cell markers. From the 5' RACE reads, TCRdb lists one entry per CDR3 protein and no DNA. Listed are 250,000 to 300,000 distinct CDR3 sequences; around 3.9% falls within the top ten. The sequencing input was blood T cells: a sorted CD56 or NKG2C T cell subset, CD4+ or CD8+ T cells, or bulk PBMC T cells (not recorded which). Receptors originate from a woman between 18 and 69 years old in good health.

The rearrangement uses TRBV7-2 and TRBJ1-4. Germline CDR1 is SGHTA and CDR2 is FQGNSA. This CDR3 is 15 amino acids long. CDR3 amino acids: CASSSNTATNEKLFF.

The chain joins TRBV6-1 to TRBJ1-1. CDR3 length equals 13 residues. Germline-derived CDR1 and CDR2 are MNHNS and SASEGT. The CDR3 region is CASGTGDYTEAFF.

V and J are TRBV20-1 and TRBJ2-3; TCRdb outputs TRBD1, but without DNA this stays unchecked. CDR1 and CDR2 (germline): DFQATT, SNEGSKA (reference sequence). The CDR3 is made up of 14 amino acids. The CDR3 loop is CSARKGGGTDTQYF.

The V and J genes are TRBV6-2 or TRBV6-3 and TRBJ2-1. The CDR3 extends over 14 amino acids. CDR1 is MNHEY, CDR2 SVGEGT, per germline. The chain's CDR3 is CASSYSDFFGEQFF.

This chain joins TRBV20-1 and TRBJ2-2; TCRdb's D call of TRBD2 is untestable without DNA. The CDR3 sequence is 17 residues long. Germline lookup yields CDR1 DFQATT and CDR2 SNEGSKA (reference sequence). CDR3 in amino acids: CSAGPPSGRPNTGELFF.

The rearrangement joins TRBV28 to TRBJ1-6; the TCRdb call, TRBD1, lacks DNA for checking. The germline CDR1 and CDR2 sequences are MDHEN and SYDVKM. The CDR3 has 15 amino acids. CDR3 sequence reads: CAARDRELYNSPLHF.

The chain is built from TRBV7-2 and TRBJ2-2. The CDR3 has 15 amino acids. CDR1 is SGHTA, CDR2 FQGNSA, per germline. The CDR3 sequence: CASSARLGTVGELFF.

The chain employs TRBV6-6 and TRBJ2-5; TCRdb outputs TRBD1, but without DNA this stays unchecked. This CDR3 region has 11 residues. Germline V gives CDR1 MNHNY, CDR2 SVGAGI (reference sequence). This CDR3 is CASSSGGTQYF.

The J gene is TRBJ1-2, the V gene TRBV29-1; TCRdb returns TRBD1, unconfirmable since there is no DNA. Germline CDR1 and CDR2: SQVTM and ANQGSEA. This CDR3 spans 16 amino acids. The CDR3 protein is CSVEAGSGYPNYGYTF.

The chain combines TRBV11-2 with TRBJ2-3. The CDR3 is 11 amino acids. Per germline, CDR1 SGHAT and CDR2 FQNNGV. Here the CDR3 reads CASSLIDTQYF.

The CDR3 loop is CASSLGDRKNEKLFF. V usage is TRBV7-2 and J usage is TRBJ1-4; the TRBD1 assignment by TCRdb is unverifiable without DNA. The germline V gene encodes CDR1 SGHTA and CDR2 FQGNSA. There are 15 residues in the CDR3.

The V gene is TRBV11-2, the J gene TRBJ1-1. The CDR3 spans 11 residues. Germline CDR1 is SGHAT and CDR2 is FQNNGV. Here the CDR3 reads CASSLAVEAFF.

The chain links TRBV28 to TRBJ1-6; TCRdb indicates TRBD1, and absent DNA this call remains unverified. Germline V gene sequence: CDR1 MDHEN, CDR2 SYDVKM. The CDR3 sequence is 14 residues long. The chain's CDR3 is CASSPGQGGSPLHF.

V is TRBV2 and J is TRBJ1-1. The CDR3 loop spans 14 amino acids. Germline assignment: CDR1 SNHLY and CDR2 FYNNEI. The CDR3 loop reads CASSEATLNTEAFF.

This sequence joins TRBV5-1 and TRBJ1-1. The CDR3 totals 16 residues. Germline V gene data show CDR1 as SGHRS and CDR2 as YFSETQ. The CDR3 is CASSFNAGGLMTEAFF.